What follows describes a single TCR beta chain. Antigen: not known. Pools of viral peptides were used by the ViraFEST assay to expand antigen-specific CD4+ T cells ahead of sequencing. Culturing for roughly 9 days preceded CD4+ T cell isolation. All participants had two doses of either the BNT162b2 or mRNA-1273 vaccine. This record belongs to a study of vaccination effects on CD4 cells after COVID-19. Generated by immunoSEQ multiplex PCR, the TCRdb table keeps only in-frame clones and is missing some. The sample lists 25,000 to 35,000 clones, roughly 80% occurring once. Trimming cost V 7 bases and J 6 bases; bases outside gene matches: 9. The CDR3 contains 14 residues. Looked up from germline, CDR1 is SGHRS and CDR2 is YFSETQ.

This TCR derives from a human donor who received a COVID-19 vaccine. The V gene is TRBV5-1, the J gene TRBJ1-4; 7 positions agree with TRBD1. The sample in question was CD4+ T cells from PBMCs cultured with HCoV-NL63 spike peptides, obtained after COVID-19 vaccination. The CDR3 DNA sequence: TGCGCCAGCGGGCACAGGGGCCGCGATGAAAAACTGTTTTTT. This sequence encodes CASGHRGRDEKLFF.